This T cell receptor beta chain appears in the sequencing data of a study of blood T cell dynamics during melanoma immunotherapy. Time point reported: pre-treatment baseline. Profiled with immunoSEQ multiplex PCR; TCRdb holds only in-frame clones, not every one. The sample records some 6,000 clones, approximately 88% being singletons. This clonotype was sampled from a human donor with melanoma. The starting material was blood, obtained from a patient treated with checkpoint blockade.

The DNA for the CDR3 is TGTGCCTGGGCAACAGGGGGTCTTCAGCCCCAGCATTTT. Protein: CAWATGGLQPQHF. The V and J genes are TRBV30 and TRBJ1-5, with TRBD1 matching 8 bases. After removal of 5 bases from V and 6 bases from J, the junction contained 6 bases not matched to a gene. The CDR3 runs 13 residues. Germline V gives CDR1 GTSNPN, CDR2 SVGIG (reference sequence).